These 17 T cell receptor beta chains share one sample of origin, sequenced in a study of blood T cell repertoires in COVID-19. Assay used: immunoSEQ multiplex PCR; TCRdb lists only in-frame clones, some missing. The sample lists around 240,000 clones, just under 85% occurring once. The specimen was peripheral blood. The receptors derive from a woman older than 75 with acute or convalescent COVID-19.

This chain's CDR3 is CASRPDVGSIPPETQYF. The CDR3 bases are TGTGCCAGCCGTCCAGATGTTGGTTCGATCCCCCCAGAGACCCAGTACTTC. The chain has TRBV7-6 and TRBJ2-5; D is undetermined. Deletions cut 8 bases from V and 4 bases from J, with 26 bases between. There are 17 residues in the CDR3. Germline lookup yields CDR1 SGHVS and CDR2 FNYEAQ.

This chain links TRBV30 with TRBJ1-2; D remains unclear. This CDR3 comprises 14 residues. The germline V gene has CDR1 GTSNPN and CDR2 SVGIG (reference sequence). Trimming removed 0 bases at V and 2 bases at J, with 10 bases between. The CDR3 spells CAWSVGHANYGYTF. Here the CDR3 DNA reads TGTGCCTGGAGTGTGGGCCACGCAAACTATGGCTACACCTTC.

The chain's CDR3 is CASSLRSGPYEQYF. DNA of the CDR3: TGTGCCAGCAGCTTAAGGTCAGGTCCCTACGAGCAGTACTTC. The V call is TRBV7-2, the J call TRBJ2-7; D is uncertain. V lost 2 bases, J lost 2 bases, and 10 bases lay in between. The length of the CDR3 is 14 residues. Germline loops: CDR1 SGHTA, CDR2 FQGNSA.

The rearrangement joins TRBV5-8 to TRBJ1-1; 7 bases agree with TRBD1. Germline loops: CDR1 SGHTS, CDR2 YDEGEE. Unmatched junction bases numbered 12, after V lost 4 bases and J lost 6 bases. This CDR3 is built from 15 residues. CDR3 nucleotides: TGTGCCAGCAGCCTAGGGACAGCCGGTAGGTCTGAAGCTTTCTTT. Amino acid sequence: CASSLGTAGRSEAFF.

J is TRBJ2-1 and V is TRBV11-2; D possibly corresponds to TRBD1 (6 bases). This CDR3 is built from 15 residues. Trimming stripped 1 base from V and 6 bases from J, with 13 bases between. Germline V lookup: CDR1 SGHAT, CDR2 FQNNGV. The CDR3 DNA reads TGTGCCAGCAGCTTAGCAGGGGCCCAAACCAATGAGCAGTTCTTC. Its protein is CASSLAGAQTNEQFF.

This chain connects TRBV4-3 to TRBJ1-1, with D unresolved. The CDR3 is 14 amino acids. The germline gives CDR1 LGHNA, CDR2 YSLEER. The V end was cut by 1 base, the J end by 8 bases, with 14 bases between. CDR3 amino acids: CASSQAGGRSEAFF. CDR3 nucleotide sequence: TGCGCCAGCAGCCAAGCCGGTGGTCGATCGGAAGCTTTCTTT.

The rearrangement links TRBV19 to TRBJ2-6; 9 positions agree with TRBD2. Germline V gene data show CDR1 as LNHDA and CDR2 as SQIVND (reference sequence). With V trimmed by 4 bases and J by 1 base, 8 bases remained unmatched. The CDR3 runs 18 residues. CDR3 protein: CASSTLGGRASGANVLTF. CDR3 coding DNA: TGTGCCAGTAGTACACTGGGCGGGAGGGCTTCTGGGGCCAACGTCCTGACTTTC.

The chain employs TRBV4-1 and TRBJ1-1, with 12 positions matching TRBD1. V was clipped by 0 bases and J by 3 bases; unmatched bases: 8. The germline gives CDR1 MGHRA, CDR2 YSYEKL. The CDR3 extends over 18 amino acids. CDR3 sequence: CASSQDRDRGRLDTEAFF. The CDR3 coding sequence is TGCGCCAGCAGCCAAGACCGGGACAGGGGGCGCCTGGACACTGAAGCTTTCTTT.

This clone is a singleton in its sample. The chain recombines TRBV7-8 with TRBJ2-3, with D perhaps matching TRBD1 (5 bases). Trimming took 1 base from V and 6 from J, leaving 8 bases between them. Germline loops: CDR1 SGHVS, CDR2 FQNEAQ. The CDR3 spans 13 residues. The CDR3 nucleotides read TGTGCCAGCAGCTTAGACAGGACGGATACGCAGTATTTT. It encodes CASSLDRTDTQYF.

The chain links TRBV19 to TRBJ1-2; maybe TRBD1 (5 bases). This CDR3 has 13 residues. CDR1 and CDR2 from the germline V gene are LNHDA and SQIVND (reference sequence). The germline V and J ends were trimmed by 6 bases and 8 bases, with 16 bases remaining between them. The CDR3 DNA reads as TGTGCCAGTAGCCGTTCACAGGCCCGGGGCTACACCTTC. It encodes CASSRSQARGYTF.

The chain joins TRBV21-1 to TRBJ2-7; the tabulated D call, TRBD1, remains unverified against the DNA. TRBV21-1 is recorded as a pseudogene. This CDR3 spans 16 amino acids. CDR3: CASSKGSGQGSYEQYF. CDR3 sequence (DNA): TGTGCCAGCAGCAAAGGATCCGGACAGGGTTCCTACGAGCAGTACTTC.

The gene calls are TRBV19 and TRBJ1-4; D gene uncertain. The length of the CDR3 is 17 residues. From germline, CDR1 is LNHDA and CDR2 SQIVND (reference sequence). The germline V and J ends were trimmed by 6 bases and 0 bases, with 17 bases remaining between them. This chain's CDR3 is CASSYGFGSSTNEKLFF. CDR3 coding DNA: TGTGCCAGTAGCTATGGGTTCGGGTCCTCAACTAATGAAAAACTGTTTTTT.

This clone was seen a single time. The chain uses TRBV9 and TRBJ2-1; 12 bases agree with TRBD2. J was trimmed by 5 bases and V by 3 bases; bases with no gene match: 12. The CDR3 is 18 residues long. CDR1 is SGDLS and CDR2 is YYNGEE in the germline V gene. The DNA of the CDR3 is TGTGCCAGCAGCGCCGTTCCCGGGACTAGCGGGCGGAACAATGAGCAGTTCTTC. Protein: CASSAVPGTSGRNNEQFF. Supplemented by reference TRBV9 and TRBJ2-1, the full variable domain reads DSGVTQTPKHLITATGQRVTLRCSPRSGDLSVYWYQQSLDQGLQFLIQYYNGEERAKGNILERFSAQQFPDLHSELNLSSLELGDSALYFCASSAVPGTSGRNNEQFFGPGTRLTVL.

The chain couples TRBV7-9 to TRBJ2-7; D gene uncertain. The CDR3 covers 13 residues. The germline V gene encodes CDR1 SEHNR and CDR2 FQNEAQ (reference sequence). V was trimmed by 5 bases and J by 0 bases, leaving 8 bases between them. The CDR3 is CASSPPLSYEQYF. The CDR3, as DNA: TGTGCCAGCAGCCCCCCCCTCTCCTACGAGCAGTACTTC.

The chain uses TRBV24-1 and TRBJ2-5; maybe TRBD1 (6 bases). V lost 4 bases to trimming and J lost 1 base, with 12 bases between them. Germline V gene data show CDR1 as KGHDR and CDR2 as SFDVKD. This CDR3 contains 15 residues. CDR3 region: CATSDDRTAQETQYF. As DNA, the CDR3 is TGTGCCACCAGTGACGATCGGACAGCCCAAGAGACCCAGTACTTC.

The chain carries TRBV7-2 and TRBJ1-5, with D possibly TRBD1 on 5 matching bases. The CDR3 loop spans 15 amino acids. Germline-derived CDR1 and CDR2 are SGHTA and FQGNSA. Trimming shortened V by 6 bases and J by 5 bases, and 17 bases separated the two germline ends. The CDR3 DNA is TGTGCCAGCAGTTACCAGGGAGGGCGGGATCAGCCCCAGCATTTT. Translated, it gives CASSYQGGRDQPQHF. The whole variable domain, filled in from reference TRBV7-2 and TRBJ1-5, reads GAGVSQSPSNKVTEKGKDVELRCDPISGHTALYWYRQSLGQGLEFLIYFQGNSAPDKSGLPSDRFSAERTGGSVSTLTIQRTQQEDSAVYLCASSYQGGRDQPQHFGDGTRLSIL.

The chain carries TRBV9 and TRBJ1-2; unclear D gene. CDR3 size: 15 residues. CDR1 SGDLS and CDR2 YYNGEE come from the germline V gene. Trimming took off 0 bases at V and 6 bases at J, with 15 bases between the two ends. CDR3 loop: CASSVASRLANGYTF. The CDR3 DNA is TGTGCCAGCAGCGTAGCATCCAGGTTGGCGAATGGCTACACCTTC.